This TCR beta chain was recorded in a study of T-cell reconstitution after alpha-beta-depleted transplantation in children. Overall study results and limits: Where alpha-beta T cells came from about two months after transplant was reportedly several hundred expanded graft clones. Some patients showed high day-60 TCRbeta diversity, which derived from surviving recipient T cells and thymic progenitors.

Comment on this clonotype: Its antigen is not identified.

Unique molecular identifiers were incorporated when the TCRbeta library was constructed. MiXCR was run by TCRdb on the PCR reads, yielding one entry per CDR3 protein. This table has 250,000 to 350,000 distinct CDR3 sequences, roughly 21% appearing once. The CDR3 length is 13 residues. Trimming at V came to 6 bases and at J to 3 bases, leaving 7 bases not matched to a gene. Per the germline V gene, CDR1 is SQVTM and CDR2 is ANQGSEA. The V call is TRBV29-1, the J call TRBJ2-7; 8 nucleotides align to TRBD1. The sequence came from a male patient aged 10-17 years who had a stem cell transplant for acute lymphoblastic leukemia, so the T cells may come from the graft donor. The starting material was PBMCs, mostly from graft donor cells, obtained 180 days after TCRalphabeta/CD19-depleted stem cell transplant. CDR3 sequence reads: CSVIDRGDYEQYF. The CDR3 DNA is TGCAGCGTGATTGACAGGGGCGACTACGAGCAGTACTTC.